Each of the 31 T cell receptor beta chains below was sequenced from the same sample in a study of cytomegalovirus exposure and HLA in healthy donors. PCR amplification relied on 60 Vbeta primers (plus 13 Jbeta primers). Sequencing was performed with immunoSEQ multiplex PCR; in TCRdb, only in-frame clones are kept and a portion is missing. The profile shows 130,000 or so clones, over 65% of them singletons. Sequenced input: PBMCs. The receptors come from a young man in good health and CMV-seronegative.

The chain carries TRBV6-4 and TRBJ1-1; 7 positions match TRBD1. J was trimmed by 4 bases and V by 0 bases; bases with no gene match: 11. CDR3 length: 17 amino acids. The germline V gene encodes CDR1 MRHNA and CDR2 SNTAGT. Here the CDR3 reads CASSDSFLRGRVTEAFF. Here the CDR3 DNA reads TGTGCCAGCAGTGACTCGTTCTTGAGGGGGCGAGTCACTGAAGCTTTCTTT.

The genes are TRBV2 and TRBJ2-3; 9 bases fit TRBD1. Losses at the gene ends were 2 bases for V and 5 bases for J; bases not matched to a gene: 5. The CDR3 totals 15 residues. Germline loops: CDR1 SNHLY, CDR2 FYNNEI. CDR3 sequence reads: CASSEKGQGRDTQYF. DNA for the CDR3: TGTGCCAGCAGTGAAAAAGGACAGGGGCGAGATACGCAGTATTTT.

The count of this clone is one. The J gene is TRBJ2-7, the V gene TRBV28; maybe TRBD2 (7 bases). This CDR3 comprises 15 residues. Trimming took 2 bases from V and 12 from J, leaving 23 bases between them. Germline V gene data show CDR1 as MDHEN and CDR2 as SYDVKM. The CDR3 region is CASSLVRGGRWKRYF. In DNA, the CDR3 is TGTGCCAGCAGTTTAGTGAGGGGGGGGAGGTGGAAGCGGTACTTC. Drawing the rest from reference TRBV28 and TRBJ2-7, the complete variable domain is DVKVTQSSRYLVKRTGEKVFLECVQDMDHENMFWYRQDPGLGLRLIYFSYDVKMKEKGDIPEGYSVSREKKERFSLILESASTNQTSMYLCASSLVRGGRWKRYFGPGTRLTVT.

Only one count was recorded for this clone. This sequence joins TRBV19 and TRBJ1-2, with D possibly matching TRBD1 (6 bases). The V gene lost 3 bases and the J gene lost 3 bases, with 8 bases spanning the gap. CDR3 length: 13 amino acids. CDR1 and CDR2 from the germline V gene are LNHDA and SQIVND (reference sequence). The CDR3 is CASSMTGYYGYTF. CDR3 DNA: TGTGCCAGTAGTATGACAGGCTACTATGGCTACACCTTC.

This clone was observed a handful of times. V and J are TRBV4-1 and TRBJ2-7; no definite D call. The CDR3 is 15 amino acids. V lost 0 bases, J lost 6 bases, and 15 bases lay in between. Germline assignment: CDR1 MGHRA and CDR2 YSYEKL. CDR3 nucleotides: TGCGCCAGCAGCCAAGAGGCGGCGGCCCTCTCCGAGCAGTACTTC. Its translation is CASSQEAAALSEQYF.

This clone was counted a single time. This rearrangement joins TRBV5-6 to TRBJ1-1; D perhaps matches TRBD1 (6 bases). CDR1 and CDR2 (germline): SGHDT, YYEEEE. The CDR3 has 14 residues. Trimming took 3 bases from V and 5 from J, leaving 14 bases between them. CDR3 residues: CASSSYRVLTEAFF. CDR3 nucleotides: TGTGCCAGCAGCTCATACAGGGTTTTAACTGAAGCTTTCTTT. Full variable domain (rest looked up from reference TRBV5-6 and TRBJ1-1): DAGVTQSPTHLIKTRGQQVTLRCSPKSGHDTVSWYQQALGQGPQFIFQYYEEEERQRGNFPDRFSGHQFPNYSSELNVNALLLGDSALYLCASSSYRVLTEAFFGQGTRLTVV.

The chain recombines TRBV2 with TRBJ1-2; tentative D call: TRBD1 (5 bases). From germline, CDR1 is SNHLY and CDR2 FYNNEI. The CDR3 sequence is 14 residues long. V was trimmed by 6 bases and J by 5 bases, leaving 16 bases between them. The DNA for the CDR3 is TGTGCCAGCAGCGACCTCGGGGGACGGTATGGCTACACCTTC. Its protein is CASSDLGGRYGYTF. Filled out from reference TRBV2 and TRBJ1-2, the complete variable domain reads EPEVTQTPSHQVTQMGQEVILRCVPISNHLYFYWYRQILGQKVEFLVSFYNNEISEKSEIFDDQFSVERPDGSNFTLKIRSTKLEDSAMYFCASSDLGGRYGYTFGSGTRLTVV.

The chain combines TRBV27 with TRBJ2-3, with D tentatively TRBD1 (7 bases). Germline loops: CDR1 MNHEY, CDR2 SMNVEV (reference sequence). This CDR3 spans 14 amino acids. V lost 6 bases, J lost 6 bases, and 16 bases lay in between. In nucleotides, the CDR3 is TGTGCCAGCAGGTCTCTCCCAGGGGGGGATACGCAGTATTTT. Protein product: CASRSLPGGDTQYF.

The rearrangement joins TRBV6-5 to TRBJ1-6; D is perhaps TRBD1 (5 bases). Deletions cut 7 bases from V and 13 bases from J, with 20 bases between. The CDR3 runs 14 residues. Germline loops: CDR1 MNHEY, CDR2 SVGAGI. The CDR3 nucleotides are TGTGCCAGCACTAGGAATCAGGGCATTCGGCCCCTCCACTTT. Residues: CASTRNQGIRPLHF.

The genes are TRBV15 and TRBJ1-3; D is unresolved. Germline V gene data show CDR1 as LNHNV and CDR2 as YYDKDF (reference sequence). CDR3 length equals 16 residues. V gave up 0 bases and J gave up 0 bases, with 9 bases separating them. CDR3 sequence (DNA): TGTGCCACCAGCAGAGATCTCTTATACTCTGGAAACACCATATATTTT. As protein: CATSRDLLYSGNTIYF.

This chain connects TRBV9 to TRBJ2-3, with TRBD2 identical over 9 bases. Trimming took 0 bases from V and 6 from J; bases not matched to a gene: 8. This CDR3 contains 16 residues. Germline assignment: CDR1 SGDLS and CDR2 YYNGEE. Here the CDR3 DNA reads TGTGCCAGCAGCGTAGTGTCGGCGGGGGGGCGGGATACGCAGTATTTT. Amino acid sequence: CASSVVSAGGRDTQYF.

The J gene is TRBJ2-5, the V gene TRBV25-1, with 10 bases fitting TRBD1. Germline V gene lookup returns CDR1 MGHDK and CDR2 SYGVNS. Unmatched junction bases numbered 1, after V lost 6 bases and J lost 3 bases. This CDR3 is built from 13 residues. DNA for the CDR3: TGTGCCAGCAGGGGGACAGGGGAAGAGACCCAGTACTTC. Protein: CASRGTGEETQYF.

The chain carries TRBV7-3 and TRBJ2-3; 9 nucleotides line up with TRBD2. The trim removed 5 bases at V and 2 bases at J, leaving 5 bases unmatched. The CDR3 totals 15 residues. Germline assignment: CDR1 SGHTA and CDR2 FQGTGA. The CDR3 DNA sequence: TGTGCCAGCAGCCGCGGGGGGGGATACACAGATACGCAGTATTTT. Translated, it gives CASSRGGGYTDTQYF.

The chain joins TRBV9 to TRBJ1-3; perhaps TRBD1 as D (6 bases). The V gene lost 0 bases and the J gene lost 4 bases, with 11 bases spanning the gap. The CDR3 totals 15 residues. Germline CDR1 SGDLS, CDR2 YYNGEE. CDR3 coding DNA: TGTGCCAGCAGCGTAGCGTCAGGGGTGGGAAACACCATATATTTT. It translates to CASSVASGVGNTIYF.

CDR3 residues: CASSLGSGGGTDTQYF. The CDR3 DNA sequence: TGTGCCAGCAGCTTAGGTAGCGGGGGAGGCACAGATACGCAGTATTTT. The rearrangement uses TRBV7-6 and TRBJ2-3, with 9 bases matching TRBD2. The CDR3 length is 16 residues. Germline V gene sequence: CDR1 SGHVS, CDR2 FNYEAQ. The V segment lost 1 base and the J segment 1 base; nucleotides outside the gene matches: 3.

The CDR3 nucleotides read TGTGCCAGCAGTTTTACAACTCAGGGGCAGCCCCAGCATTTT. It specifies CASSFTTQGQPQHF. This rearrangement joins TRBV27 to TRBJ1-5; possible D gene TRBD1, 6 bases. The germline V and J ends were trimmed by 3 bases and 7 bases, with 13 bases remaining between them. The CDR3 is 14 residues long. CDR1 and CDR2 (germline): MNHEY, SMNVEV (reference sequence).

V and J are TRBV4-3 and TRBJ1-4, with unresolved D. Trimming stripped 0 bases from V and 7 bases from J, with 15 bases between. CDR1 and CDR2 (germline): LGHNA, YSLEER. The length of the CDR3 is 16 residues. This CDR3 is CASSQEGGRGGEKLFF. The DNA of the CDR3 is TGCGCCAGCAGCCAAGAGGGAGGTCGGGGAGGTGAAAAACTGTTTTTT.

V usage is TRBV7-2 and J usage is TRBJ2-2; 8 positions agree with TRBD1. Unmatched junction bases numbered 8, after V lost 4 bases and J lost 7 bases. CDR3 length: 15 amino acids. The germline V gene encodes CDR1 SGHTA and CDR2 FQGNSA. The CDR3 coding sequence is TGTGCCAGCAGCTCTGGACAGGGAGGTGACGGGGAGCTGTTTTTT. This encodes CASSSGQGGDGELFF.

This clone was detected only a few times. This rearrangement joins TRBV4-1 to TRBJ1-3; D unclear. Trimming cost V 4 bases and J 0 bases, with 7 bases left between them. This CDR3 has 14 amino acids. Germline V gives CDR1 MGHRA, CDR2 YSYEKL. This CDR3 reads CASSPGSSGNTIYF. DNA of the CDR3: TGCGCCAGCAGCCCCGGGAGCTCTGGAAACACCATATATTTT.

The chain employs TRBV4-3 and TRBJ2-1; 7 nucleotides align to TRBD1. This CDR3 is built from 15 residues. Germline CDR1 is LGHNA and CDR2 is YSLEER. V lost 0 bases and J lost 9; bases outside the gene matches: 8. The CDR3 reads CASSQEFGTVTEQFF. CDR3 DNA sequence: TGCGCCAGCAGCCAAGAATTTGGGACAGTCACTGAGCAGTTCTTC.

This CDR3 is CASSLSGRGTDSPLHF. Here the CDR3 DNA reads TGTGCCAGCAGCTTATCCGGCCGGGGTACGGATTCACCCCTCCACTTT. The chain links TRBV7-6 to TRBJ1-6; D unclear. The CDR3 has 16 residues. Germline assignment: CDR1 SGHVS and CDR2 FNYEAQ. V lost 2 bases and J lost 8, with 16 bases in between.

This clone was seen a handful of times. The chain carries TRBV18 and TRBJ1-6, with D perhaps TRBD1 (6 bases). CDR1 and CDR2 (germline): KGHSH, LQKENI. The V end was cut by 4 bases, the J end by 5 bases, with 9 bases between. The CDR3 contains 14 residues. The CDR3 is CASSQRQDNSPLHF. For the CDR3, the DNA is TGTGCCAGCTCACAACGACAGGATAATTCACCCCTCCACTTT.

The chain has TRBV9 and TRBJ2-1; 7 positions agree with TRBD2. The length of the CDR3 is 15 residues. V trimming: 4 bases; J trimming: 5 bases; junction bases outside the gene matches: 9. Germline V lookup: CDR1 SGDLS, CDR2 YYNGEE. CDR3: CASSPRGNRNNEQFF. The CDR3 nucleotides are TGTGCCAGCAGCCCGCGGGGGAATCGGAACAATGAGCAGTTCTTC.

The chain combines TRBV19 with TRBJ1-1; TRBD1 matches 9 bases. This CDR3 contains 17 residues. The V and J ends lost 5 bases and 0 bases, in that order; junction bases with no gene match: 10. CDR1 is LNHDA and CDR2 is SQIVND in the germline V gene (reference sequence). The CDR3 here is CASSYRSGQGLNTEAFF. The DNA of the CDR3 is TGTGCCAGTAGTTATCGTTCGGGACAGGGTCTGAACACTGAAGCTTTCTTT.

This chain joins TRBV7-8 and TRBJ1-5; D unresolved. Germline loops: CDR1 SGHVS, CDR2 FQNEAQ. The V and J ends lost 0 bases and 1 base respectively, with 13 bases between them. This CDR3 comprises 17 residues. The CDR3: CASSLAGNPGSNQPQHF. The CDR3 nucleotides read TGTGCCAGCAGCTTAGCCGGCAACCCCGGGAGCAATCAGCCCCAGCATTTT.

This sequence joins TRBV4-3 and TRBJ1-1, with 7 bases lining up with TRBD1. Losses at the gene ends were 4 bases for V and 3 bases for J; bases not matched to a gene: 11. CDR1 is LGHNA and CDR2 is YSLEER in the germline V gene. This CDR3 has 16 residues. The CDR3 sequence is CASSPTRGSVDTEAFF. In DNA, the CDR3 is TGCGCCAGCAGCCCGACCAGGGGGAGCGTAGACACTGAAGCTTTCTTT.

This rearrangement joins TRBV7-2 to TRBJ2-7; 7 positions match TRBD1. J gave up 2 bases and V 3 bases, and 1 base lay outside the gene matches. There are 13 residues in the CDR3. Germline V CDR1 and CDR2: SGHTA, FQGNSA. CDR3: CASSFRGTYEQYF. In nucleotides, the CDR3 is TGTGCCAGCAGCTTCAGGGGGACCTACGAGCAGTACTTC.

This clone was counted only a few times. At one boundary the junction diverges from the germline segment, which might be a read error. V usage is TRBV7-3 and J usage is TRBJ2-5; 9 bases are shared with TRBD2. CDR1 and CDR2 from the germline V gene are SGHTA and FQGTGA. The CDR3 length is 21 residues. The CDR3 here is CASSLKSRDSGGLGGQEAQYF. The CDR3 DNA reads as TGTGCCAGCAGCTTAAAAAGTAGGGACAGCGGGGGGCTCGGGGGCCAAGAGGCCCAGTACTTC.

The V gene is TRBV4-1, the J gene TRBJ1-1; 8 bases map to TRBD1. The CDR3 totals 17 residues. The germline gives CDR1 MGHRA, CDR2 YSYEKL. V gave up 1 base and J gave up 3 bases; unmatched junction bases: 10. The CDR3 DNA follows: TGCGCCAGCAGCCAAGTACTTTACCCGGACAGGGACACTGAAGCTTTCTTT. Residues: CASSQVLYPDRDTEAFF.

CDR3 residues: CASRTGANTGELFF. CDR3 coding DNA: TGTGCCAGTAGGACAGGGGCGAACACCGGGGAGCTGTTTTTT. The V gene is TRBV19, the J gene TRBJ2-2, with 8 bases identical to TRBD1. This CDR3 comprises 14 residues. CDR1 and CDR2 from the germline V gene are LNHDA and SQIVND (reference sequence). The ends lost 6 bases at V and 0 bases at J; junction bases unmatched: 0.

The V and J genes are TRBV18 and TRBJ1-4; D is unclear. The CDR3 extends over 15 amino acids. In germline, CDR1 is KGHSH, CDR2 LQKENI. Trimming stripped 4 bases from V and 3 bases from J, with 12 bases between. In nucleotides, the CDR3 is TGTGCCAGCTCACTGGGAGATTTACCTAATGAAAAACTGTTTTTT. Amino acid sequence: CASSLGDLPNEKLFF.